One TCR beta chain is described in this entry. These data are taken from a study of blood T cell repertoires in COVID-19. Study background: The analysed material was cDNA or gDNA that came from T cells, B-cell-depleted T cells, or PBMCs.

In the study's own analysis: Using reference gene primer amplification, nucleated cell counts were estimated. Data came from immunoSEQ multiplex PCR; TCRdb stores just in-frame clones and leaves some out. Clone size and V and J calls were adopted from that table, with D and trimming inferred from the DNA. The sample yields about 55,000 clones, about four fifths seen once. The ends were cut back, 8 bases at V and 6 bases at J, with 17 bases in the middle. The length of the CDR3 is 13 residues. Germline loops: CDR1 SGHNT, CDR2 YYREEE (reference sequence). The sequence was obtained from a human donor in a cohort sampled during active or convalescent COVID-19. Sequencing input: peripheral blood. J is TRBJ1-2 and V is TRBV5-4; possible D gene TRBD1, 6 bases. CDR3 residues: CASEGVLGDGYTF. The CDR3 bases are TGTGCCAGTGAGGGGGTCCTGGGGGATGGCTACACCTTC.